This passage covers 26 T cell receptor beta chains from one sample sequenced in a study of blood T cells in healthy people across ages. Through a sample-barcoded 5' primer and a J-beta primer mix, a second PCR was run for roughly 7 to 11 cycles. TCRdb re-called the 5' RACE reads with MiXCR, one entry per CDR3 protein. The sample gives roughly 1.9 million distinct CDR3 sequences, about 39% of which show up once; under 30% is in the top ten. The material sequenced was blood. The origin of the receptors is a human donor in good health.

This clonotype was seen more than once but under ten times. The chain combines TRBV28 with TRBJ2-3; D remains ambiguous. Trimming left V 1 base short and J 5 bases short, with 16 bases between. The germline CDR1 and CDR2 sequences are MDHEN and SYDVKM. The CDR3 loop spans 16 amino acids. This chain's CDR3 is CASSLFSGPSEDTQYF. In DNA form, the CDR3 reads TGTGCCAGCAGTTTATTTTCCGGGCCATCGGAAGATACGCAGTATTTT.

This chain links TRBV28 with TRBJ2-2, with 12 positions matching TRBD1. The CDR3 runs to 17 residues. J gave up 7 bases and V 4 bases, and 10 bases lay outside the gene matches. Germline-derived CDR1 and CDR2 are MDHEN and SYDVKM. The CDR3, as DNA: TGTGCCAGCAGTTCCCTTGGGACAGGGGGCCTCGACGGGGAGCTGTTTTTT. Amino acids: CASSSLGTGGLDGELFF.

This chain links TRBV28 with TRBJ2-7; 7 bases map to TRBD2. Trimming at V came to 7 bases and at J to 1 base, leaving 10 bases not matched to a gene. Germline CDR1 reads MDHEN; CDR2 reads SYDVKM. The CDR3 covers 15 residues. CDR3 residues: CASTYFSGLSYEQYF. The CDR3 DNA is TGTGCCAGCACCTACTTCTCGGGACTATCCTACGAGCAGTACTTC.

The chain carries TRBV12-3 or TRBV12-4 and TRBJ2-3; D uncertain. The V end lost 3 bases, the J end lost 3 bases, and 7 bases lay between the germline ends. The CDR3 covers 13 residues. CDR3 sequence: CASSFEATDTQYF. For the CDR3, the DNA is TGTGCCAGCAGTTTTGAAGCTACAGATACGCAGTATTTT.

This clonotype has only one observation. J is TRBJ2-2 and V is TRBV4-3; D is possibly TRBD2 (5 bases). The V end was cut by 1 base, the J end by 0 bases, with 9 bases between. Germline CDR1 LGHNA, CDR2 YSLEER. The CDR3 has 16 residues. The chain's CDR3 is CASSQGYGANTGELFF. CDR3 sequence (DNA): TGCGCCAGCAGCCAAGGTTACGGGGCGAACACCGGGGAGCTGTTTTTT.

This clonotype turned up a few times. The J gene is TRBJ1-1, the V gene TRBV29-1; unclear D gene. The ends were cut back, 1 base at V and 1 base at J, with 10 bases in the middle. The CDR3 runs to 14 residues. Per the germline V gene, CDR1 is SQVTM and CDR2 is ANQGSEA. As DNA, the CDR3 is TGCAGCGTTGAAGGGCTATCAGGGAACACTGAAGCTTTCTTT. Protein sequence: CSVEGLSGNTEAFF.

The chain carries TRBV6-5 and TRBJ1-5; D might be TRBD1 (5 bases). Per the germline V gene, CDR1 is MNHEY and CDR2 is SVGAGI. The CDR3 spans 13 residues. Trimming stripped 6 bases from V and 3 bases from J, with 9 bases between. CDR3 in DNA: TGTGCCAGCAGCCACAGGATCAATCAGCCCCAGCATTTT. It codes for CASSHRINQPQHF.

This clonotype was observed a handful of times. J is TRBJ2-1 and V is TRBV9, with 8 bases that match TRBD1. Germline V gives CDR1 SGDLS, CDR2 YYNGEE. The V and J ends lost 1 base and 13 bases, in that order; junction bases with no gene match: 13. This CDR3 has 15 amino acids. The CDR3, as DNA: TGTGCCAGCAGCGTACATACCGCAGGGGGCTTGGCACAGTTCTTC. The encoded protein is CASSVHTAGGLAQFF.

The table lists this clonotype with a few counts. This rearrangement joins TRBV6-6 to TRBJ1-6, with 8 bases that match TRBD1. CDR3 length equals 16 residues. J was trimmed by 9 bases and V by 2 bases; bases with no gene match: 9. The germline V gene has CDR1 MNHNY and CDR2 SVGAGI (reference sequence). This CDR3 reads CASSYTPSGGGSPLHF. The CDR3 DNA is TGTGCCAGCAGTTACACCCCGTCAGGGGGCGGTTCACCCCTCCACTTT.

This clonotype was seen a few times. The chain combines TRBV7-3 with TRBJ2-5; 9 nucleotides match TRBD1. This CDR3 spans 15 amino acids. V was clipped by 4 bases and J by 11 bases; unmatched bases: 14. Germline V gene data show CDR1 as SGHTA and CDR2 as FQGTGA. This CDR3 reads CASSWTGASHNEQYF. In nucleotides, the CDR3 is TGTGCCAGCAGCTGGACAGGGGCCTCCCACAATGAGCAGTACTTC.

The J gene is TRBJ2-1, the V gene TRBV20-1; 9 nucleotides align to TRBD2. V lost 6 bases, J lost 8 bases, and 17 bases stayed unmatched. The CDR3 has 16 amino acids. Germline CDR1 is DFQATT and CDR2 is SNEGSKA (reference sequence). Here the CDR3 reads CSALRGSGGSQHEQFF. DNA of the CDR3: TGCAGTGCCCTACGAGGTAGCGGGGGCTCCCAGCATGAGCAGTTCTTC.

The chain couples TRBV20-1 to TRBJ1-2; TRBD1 matches at 8 bases. The germline gives CDR1 DFQATT, CDR2 SNEGSKA (reference sequence). The length of the CDR3 is 14 residues. With 5 bases clipped from V and 5 bases from J, the junction kept 10 bases outside the gene matches. The CDR3 reads CSAPLGQGLYGYTF. CDR3 nucleotides: TGCAGTGCTCCCCTAGGACAGGGCCTTTATGGCTACACCTTC.

This clonotype was counted between two and nine times. The rearrangement joins TRBV4-2 to TRBJ1-5; TRBD1 aligns across 7 bases. CDR3 length: 17 amino acids. Germline V gene lookup returns CDR1 LGHNA and CDR2 YNFKEQ. With 7 bases clipped from V and 3 bases from J, the junction kept 15 bases outside the gene matches. The CDR3 nucleotides are TGTGCCAGCACCCCGGAGGCAGGGGGAGCCCTCAATCAGCCCCAGCATTTT. Encoded protein: CASTPEAGGALNQPQHF.

The chain combines TRBV7-2 with TRBJ2-1; D unclear. This CDR3 region has 16 residues. Germline-derived CDR1 and CDR2 are SGHTA and FQGNSA. V was trimmed by 5 bases and J by 6 bases, leaving 20 bases between them. The CDR3 coding sequence is TGTGCCAGCAGCCCGAGGACGCGGTCCTACGGCAATGAGCAGTTCTTC. Translating it yields CASSPRTRSYGNEQFF.

This clonotype was counted between two and nine times. CDR3 DNA: TGTGCCAGCAGGGACCCCCTTGGGGGCCGGAATGAGCAGTTCTTC. As protein: CASRDPLGGRNEQFF. V usage is TRBV2 and J usage is TRBJ2-1, with D possibly matching TRBD1 (6 bases). Germline CDR1 is SNHLY and CDR2 is FYNNEI. Between the trimmed V and J ends, which lost 6 bases and 7 bases, there was a span of 19 bases. This CDR3 has 15 residues.

This rearrangement joins TRBV7-6 to TRBJ1-4; perhaps TRBD1 as D (6 bases). The CDR3 is 15 amino acids. From germline, CDR1 is SGHVS and CDR2 FNYEAQ. V lost 5 bases and J lost 9, with 19 bases in between. The CDR3 here is CASSLIQGPNKKLFF. The CDR3 region has the DNA TGTGCCAGCAGCCTGATACAGGGCCCCAATAAAAAACTGTTTTTT.

On this clonotype itself: The junction departs from the called germline gene at one end, perhaps through a read error. The CDR3 loop is CASGLPGWREIQYF. CDR3 DNA sequence: TGTGCTAGTGGTTTGCCAGGGTGGAGGGAGATCCAGTACTTC. This chain connects TRBV12-5 to TRBJ2-5; TRBD2 is a possible D gene (6 bases). The CDR3 contains 14 residues. Per the germline V gene, CDR1 is LGHNT and CDR2 is FRNRAP.

The chain employs TRBV7-2 and TRBJ2-5; TRBD2 matches at 14 bases. V gave up 5 bases and J gave up 5 bases; unmatched junction bases: 1. Germline values: CDR1 SGHTA, CDR2 FQGNSA. The CDR3 extends over 14 amino acids. The DNA of the CDR3 is TGTGCCAGCAGCCGGACTAGCGGGAGGGAGACCCAGTACTTC. It codes for CASSRTSGRETQYF.

V is TRBV12-3 or TRBV12-4 and J is TRBJ1-1; 7 nucleotides align to TRBD1. The V gene end was trimmed by 3 bases and the J gene end by 5 bases; junction bases not matched to a gene: 9. CDR3 length: 15 residues. The CDR3 sequence is CASSFKTGRGTEAFF. CDR3 bases: TGTGCCAGCAGTTTCAAGACAGGGAGGGGTACTGAAGCTTTCTTT.

CDR3 sequence reads: CASTFFSGGSYEQYF. As DNA, the CDR3 is TGTGCCAGCACCTTTTTTAGCGGGGGGTCCTACGAGCAGTACTTC. The rearrangement links TRBV7-2 to TRBJ2-7; 10 nucleotides line up with TRBD2. Trimming took 7 bases from V and 1 from J; bases not matched to a gene: 7. The CDR3 spans 15 residues. Germline CDR1 is SGHTA and CDR2 is FQGNSA. Full variable domain (outside the CDR3, taken from reference TRBV7-2 and TRBJ2-7): GAGVSQSPSNKVTEKGKDVELRCDPISGHTALYWYRQSLGQGLEFLIYFQGNSAPDKSGLPSDRFSAERTGGSVSTLTIQRTQQEDSAVYLCASTFFSGGSYEQYFGPGTRLTVT.

The V gene is TRBV24-1, the J gene TRBJ1-2, with 12 bases aligning to TRBD1. Germline V gene data show CDR1 as KGHDR and CDR2 as SFDVKD. V was pared by 9 bases and J by 6 bases, with 1 base of the junction left unmatched. The CDR3 loop spans 12 amino acids. Written as DNA, the CDR3 is TGTGCCACCGGGACAGGGGGCGATGGCTACACCTTC. It translates to CATGTGGDGYTF.

The V call is TRBV11-2, the J call TRBJ2-2; 13 bases line up with TRBD2. This CDR3 contains 21 residues. Germline V lookup: CDR1 SGHAT, CDR2 FQNNGV. V trimming: 4 bases; J trimming: 1 base; junction bases outside the gene matches: 15. The CDR3 nucleotides are TGTGCCAGCAGCTCGCGACGGGGGGGACTAGCGGGGCCCCTGAACACCGGGGAGCTGTTTTTT. Translating gives CASSSRRGGLAGPLNTGELFF.

CDR3 sequence: CASSRLAGGSDTDTQYF. Written as DNA, the CDR3 is TGTGCCAGCAGTAGACTAGCGGGGGGATCGGACACAGATACGCAGTATTTT. The chain links TRBV27 to TRBJ2-3; 13 bases match TRBD2. V shed 5 bases, J shed 2 bases, and the junction held 7 bases outside the gene matches. CDR1 MNHEY and CDR2 SMNVEV come from the germline V gene (reference sequence). The CDR3 extends over 17 amino acids.

This sequence joins TRBV20-1 and TRBJ2-1; 12 bases align to TRBD2. With V trimmed by 4 bases and J by 3 bases, 4 bases remained unmatched. The germline V gene encodes CDR1 DFQATT and CDR2 SNEGSKA (reference sequence). The CDR3 loop spans 15 amino acids. The CDR3 DNA sequence: TGCAGTGCTACTACGACTAGCGGGGGCTACAATGAGCAGTTCTTC. Translated, it gives CSATTTSGGYNEQFF.

V and J are TRBV3-1 and TRBJ2-4; D is perhaps TRBD2 (5 bases). The DNA matches TRBJ2-7 better at its end, which makes the J call doubtful. The germline gives CDR1 LGHDT, CDR2 YNNKEL (reference sequence). The CDR3 length is 13 residues. The CDR3 DNA is TGTGCCAGCAGCCTCGGGAACCTTCGCGAGCAGTACTTC. Its translation: CASSLGNLREQYF.

The chain couples TRBV9 to TRBJ2-1, with D hard to call. Looked up from germline, CDR1 is SGDLS and CDR2 is YYNGEE. V lost 6 bases to trimming and J lost 7 bases, with 17 bases between them. The CDR3 totals 14 residues. The CDR3: CASNLPRRPNEQFF. Here the CDR3 DNA reads TGTGCCAGCAACCTACCCAGAAGACCTAATGAGCAGTTCTTC.